The TCR beta chain described here comes from a study of shared clonotypes between healthy human individuals. Study at large: Researchers assigned three CD4 naive, three CD4 memory, two CD8 naive and one CD8 memory plate to each donor.

Each replicate PCR on the sorted subsets used roughly 190 ng DNA (roughly 32,000 T cell genomes). The protocol was immunoSEQ multiplex PCR, while the TCRdb copy is restricted to in-frame clones and leaves out a portion. The sample holds under 2,000,000 clones; approximately 94% are singletons and the top ten take roughly 1%. J was trimmed by 8 bases and V by 5 bases; bases with no gene match: 9. This CDR3 spans 13 amino acids. Germline V gives CDR1 SQVTM, CDR2 ANQGSEA. It was CD45RO-negative cells, positively selected for CCR7, that made up naive CD8 cells, with terminally differentiated effector memory CD45RA+ cells excluded.

Input material: naive CD8+ T cells sorted from blood. This receptor was identified in a man between 18 and 35 years old in good health. The chain has TRBV29-1 and TRBJ2-4, with 7 bases that match TRBD1. CDR3 nucleotides: TGCAGCGTTCCCGACAGGGTTAGGGACATTCAGTACTTC. It encodes CSVPDRVRDIQYF. Drawing the rest from reference TRBV29-1 and TRBJ2-4, the complete variable domain is SAVISQKPSRDICQRGTSLTIQCQVDSQVTMMFWYRQQPGQSLTLIATANQGSEATYESGFVIDKFPISRPNLTFSTLTVSNMSPEDSSIYLCSVPDRVRDIQYFGAGTRLSVL.